The 22 T cell receptor beta chains listed next were all sequenced from one sample in a study of T cells in Graves' hyperthyroidism and ophthalmopathy (dated by TCRdb to the late 2010s). Libraries were constructed by multiplex PCR. TCRdb records Illumina HiSeq 2000 as the sequencer. The TCR beta CDR3 regions were amplified from RNA transcripts. The first round of RT-PCR for the TCR CDR3 was performed with the HTBI primer set and the Qiagen OneStep RT-PCR kit. In-frame beta chains were kept once TCRdb had trimmed the public reads at Q25 with fastp and called clones with MiXCR. Each CDR3 protein gets just one entry, which takes the most common genes and DNA from the rows behind it. Across this sample there are about half a million distinct CDR3 sequences, with less than 25% seen only once. The ten largest clones capture roughly 12% of the sample. Sequencing was performed on blood. The receptors derive from a woman in her 30s with Graves' ophthalmopathy.

This clonotype was observed many times. This chain uses TRBV11-2 with TRBJ2-7, with TRBD2 as a possible D gene (5 bases). Germline V lookup: CDR1 SGHAT, CDR2 FQNNGV. With 1 base removed from V and 7 bases from J, the gap between germline ends came to 11 bases. The CDR3 totals 13 residues. CDR3 in amino acids: CASSLARSGEQYF. DNA of the CDR3: TGTGCCAGCAGCTTAGCCCGCTCGGGGGAGCAGTACTTC.

This clonotype was recorded at least ten times. The chain carries TRBV30 and TRBJ2-7; weak D call: TRBD2 (6 bases). V was clipped by 6 bases and J by 7 bases, with 16 bases between them. This CDR3 has 12 amino acids. Germline assignment: CDR1 GTSNPN and CDR2 SVGIG (reference sequence). CDR3 coding DNA: TGTGCCTGCCAGGTAGGGGCGGGGGAGCAGTACTTC. Encoded protein: CACQVGAGEQYF. The full variable domain, rest sourced from reference TRBV30 and TRBJ2-7, is SQTIHQWPATLVQPVGSPLSLECTVEGTSNPNLYWYRQAAGRGLQLLFYSVGIGQISSEVPQNLSASRPQDRQFILSSKKLLLSDSGFYLCACQVGAGEQYFGPGTRLTVT.

This clonotype was observed many times. The chain links TRBV19 to TRBJ2-6; D is undetermined. Trimming removed 11 bases at V and 0 bases at J, with 8 bases between. Germline CDR1 is LNHDA and CDR2 is SQIVND (reference sequence). This CDR3 contains 13 residues. The chain's CDR3 is CASASSGANVLTF. The CDR3 region has the DNA TGTGCCTCAGCCAGCTCTGGGGCCAACGTCCTGACTTTC.

This clonotype was recorded many times. The rearrangement links TRBV20-1 to TRBJ2-5, with 8 bases fitting TRBD1. Trimming cost V 6 bases and J 7 bases; bases outside gene matches: 7. From germline, CDR1 is DFQATT and CDR2 SNEGSKA (reference sequence). The CDR3 runs 12 residues. CDR3 sequence (DNA): TGCAGTGCCCCACACGGGACAGGGACCCAGTACTTC. Translating gives CSAPHGTGTQYF.

Ten or more counts support this clonotype. The rearrangement joins TRBV11-2 to TRBJ1-1; 11 nucleotides align to TRBD1. The CDR3 has 14 residues. V shed 3 bases and J 8 bases; nucleotides not matched to a gene: 5. CDR1 and CDR2 from the germline V gene are SGHAT and FQNNGV. The CDR3 bases are TGTGCCAGCAGCTTGGGACAGGGGGTAGGAGAAGCTTTCTTT. Encoded protein: CASSLGQGVGEAFF.

This clonotype has a count of ten or more. The rearrangement uses TRBV11-3 and TRBJ1-1; D remains ambiguous. CDR1 and CDR2 from the germline V gene are SGHNT and YENEEA. This CDR3 region has 13 residues. The germline V and J ends were trimmed by 2 bases and 3 bases, with 7 bases remaining between them. The CDR3 sequence is CASSLFGYTEAFF. Here the CDR3 DNA reads TGTGCCAGCAGCTTATTTGGGTACACTGAAGCTTTCTTT.

This clonotype was seen repeatedly, ten times or more. The V and J genes are TRBV7-2 and TRBJ2-7; D may match TRBD1 or TRBD2 (5 bases each). Trimming stripped 5 bases from V and 1 base from J, with 18 bases between. The CDR3 covers 16 residues. Germline assignment: CDR1 SGHTA and CDR2 FQGNSA. The CDR3 DNA reads as TGTGCCAGCAGCCCACCCTCCGGGACGAAGTCCTACGAGCAGTACTTC. Translating it yields CASSPPSGTKSYEQYF.

A note on this clonotype: Sequence at one end of the junction differs from germline and may be a read error. The chain links TRBV4-1 to TRBJ2-5; D unclear. There are 14 residues in the CDR3. Germline CDR1 MGHRA, CDR2 YSYEKL. CDR3 region: CASSPMDGQETQYF. CDR3 bases: TGTGCCAGCAGCCCAATGGATGGCCAAGAGACCCAGTACTTC.

This clonotype was counted ten times or more. V and J are TRBV6-5 and TRBJ1-2, with D perhaps matching TRBD1 (6 bases). The germline CDR1 and CDR2 sequences are MNHEY and SVGAGI. The CDR3 loop spans 15 amino acids. V was pared by 4 bases and J by 4 bases, with 16 bases between. As DNA, the CDR3 is TGTGCCAGCAGTTCCATCCGAGGGGGGTTCTATGGCTACACCTTC. As protein: CASSSIRGGFYGYTF.

About this clonotype: The junction departs from germline at one end; a sequencing error may be responsible. V gene TRBV29-1 combines with J gene TRBJ2-5; D is possibly TRBD2 (5 bases). Germline CDR1 and CDR2: SQVTM and ANQGSEA. The CDR3 is made up of 13 amino acids. CDR3 sequence reads: CSVEHTHGETKYF. The CDR3 bases are TGCAGCGTTGAACATACGCACGGGGAGACCAAGTACTTC.

This clonotype was picked up many times. The rearrangement links TRBV11-2 to TRBJ2-7, with no clear D. The CDR3 loop spans 14 amino acids. V was clipped by 0 bases and J by 6 bases, with 12 bases between them. Germline assignment: CDR1 SGHAT and CDR2 FQNNGV. The CDR3 nucleotides are TGTGCCAGCAGCTTAGATTGGGGTTCGCTCGAGCAGTACTTC. Encoded protein: CASSLDWGSLEQYF.

At least ten counts were recorded for this clonotype. This rearrangement joins TRBV10-3 to TRBJ1-2; 7 bases are shared with TRBD1. The CDR3 is made up of 16 amino acids. Germline V lookup: CDR1 ENHRY, CDR2 SYGVKD. J was trimmed by 3 bases and V by 10 bases; bases with no gene match: 17. This chain's CDR3 is CATRDPTGVRDYGYTF. Here the CDR3 DNA reads TGTGCCACCCGAGATCCTACAGGGGTGAGGGACTATGGCTACACCTTC.

The chain employs TRBV4-1 and TRBJ2-7; D perhaps matches TRBD1 (5 bases). The CDR3 is 14 amino acids. The V end lost 1 base, the J end lost 2 bases, and 9 bases lay between the germline ends. Germline-derived CDR1 and CDR2 are MGHRA and YSYEKL. In DNA form, the CDR3 reads TGCGCCAGCAGCCAAGCGGTGACAGCCTACGAGCAGTACTTC. Its protein product is CASSQAVTAYEQYF.

As for this clonotype: Being one base from a much bigger clone, this may be a read error. V is TRBV7-2 and J is TRBJ2-5; D may be TRBD1 (5 bases). Germline V gene sequence: CDR1 SGHTA, CDR2 FQGNSA. CDR3 length: 15 residues. This CDR3 reads CASSSLSGGAETKYF. CDR3 in DNA: TGTGCCAGCAGCTCGTTATCGGGTGGGGCAGAGACCAAGTACTTC.

The chain uses TRBV29-1 and TRBJ1-1; a possible D gene is TRBD1 (6 bases). Germline loops: CDR1 SQVTM, CDR2 ANQGSEA. V lost 8 bases to trimming and J lost 3 bases, with 28 bases between them. There are 17 residues in the CDR3. The CDR3 loop reads CSTTNRPGAPLDTEAFF. CDR3 coding DNA: TGCAGCACCACGAACCGCCCGGGGGCACCGCTGGACACTGAAGCTTTCTTT. The whole variable domain, filled in from reference TRBV29-1 and TRBJ1-1, reads SAVISQKPSRDICQRGTSLTIQCQVDSQVTMMFWYRQQPGQSLTLIATANQGSEATYESGFVIDKFPISRPNLTFSTLTVSNMSPEDSSIYLCSTTNRPGAPLDTEAFFGQGTRLTVV.

This clonotype was recorded many times. Just one base apart from a much larger clone, this may be a read error. The CDR3 DNA is TGTACCAGCAGTTACTCGGGACTAGCGGGGGGGCGGGAGACCCAGTACTTC. Encoded protein: CTSSYSGLAGGRETQYF. This chain connects TRBV6-5 to TRBJ2-5, with TRBD2 matching over 16 bases. CDR3 length equals 17 residues. Germline CDR1 reads MNHEY; CDR2 reads SVGAGI.

This clonotype was picked up many times. The chain joins TRBV20-1 to TRBJ1-5; D gene unclear. Deletions cut 3 bases from V and 3 bases from J, with 15 bases between. The CDR3 runs 15 residues. Germline values: CDR1 DFQATT, CDR2 SNEGSKA (reference sequence). CDR3 coding DNA: TGCAGTGCTAGGGAATTAGTGTCCTACAATCAGCCCCAGCATTTT. As protein: CSARELVSYNQPQHF.

This clonotype was counted ten times or more. The chain combines TRBV27 with TRBJ1-1; D not resolved. V was trimmed by 3 bases and J by 11 bases, leaving 13 bases between them. This CDR3 has 12 amino acids. The germline CDR1 and CDR2 sequences are MNHEY and SMNVEV (reference sequence). The CDR3, as DNA: TGTGCCAGCAGTTTGGCGGGGTATGAGGCTTTCTTT. This translates into CASSLAGYEAFF.

V is TRBV5-1 and J is TRBJ1-1, with 8 nucleotides matching TRBD1. Germline V gene sequence: CDR1 SGHRS, CDR2 YFSETQ. The V segment lost 4 bases and the J segment 7 bases; nucleotides outside the gene matches: 12. The CDR3 covers 15 residues. The chain's CDR3 is CASSLGQGDTREAFF. In DNA, the CDR3 is TGCGCCAGCAGCCTCGGACAGGGCGATACCCGTGAAGCTTTCTTT.

This clonotype was observed at least ten times. The chain joins TRBV2 to TRBJ1-3; weak D call: TRBD1 (5 bases). Trimming removed 3 bases at V and 4 bases at J, with 13 bases between. The V gene's germline CDR1 is SNHLY and CDR2 FYNNEI. The CDR3 totals 15 residues. CDR3 nucleotides: TGTGCCAGCAGTGATAGAGCAGGGCGAGGAAACACCATATATTTT. Its protein is CASSDRAGRGNTIYF.

This clonotype was counted only a few times. The rearrangement links TRBV3-1 to TRBJ2-6; D not resolved. The CDR3 extends over 17 amino acids. V was trimmed by 1 base and J by 0 bases, leaving 10 bases between them. In germline, CDR1 is LGHDT, CDR2 YNNKEL (reference sequence). The DNA for the CDR3 is TGTGCCAGCAGCCAAGCAGACGCGACCTCTGGGGCCAACGTCCTGACTTTC. Its translation is CASSQADATSGANVLTF. The complete variable domain, with remaining parts taken from reference TRBV3-1 and TRBJ2-6, reads DTAVSQTPKYLVTQMGNDKSIKCEQNLGHDTMYWYKQDSKKFLKIMFSYNNKELIINETVPNRFSPKSPDKAHLNLHINSLELGDSAVYFCASSQADATSGANVLTFGAGSRLTVL.

This chain joins TRBV4-2 and TRBJ1-1, with 7 bases matching TRBD1. After removal of 5 bases from V and 3 bases from J, the junction contained 6 bases not matched to a gene. This CDR3 is built from 14 residues. Germline-derived CDR1 and CDR2 are LGHNA and YNFKEQ. The CDR3 sequence is CASSTWDRDTEAFF. CDR3 in DNA: TGTGCCAGCAGCACATGGGACAGAGACACTGAAGCTTTCTTT.